This T cell receptor beta chain was identified during a study of blood T cell repertoires in COVID-19. Overall study context: From the United States, Italy and Spain came samples of acute and convalescent COVID-19. T cells, B-cell-depleted T cells, or PBMCs supplied cDNA or gDNA.

Original analysis: Amplification with reference gene primers provided the estimates of nucleated cell counts. Sequencing was performed with immunoSEQ multiplex PCR; in TCRdb, only in-frame clones are kept and a portion is missing. From that table come the V and J calls and clone size; the DNA was used to work out D and trimming. The sample shows under 200,000 clones, around 81% of them seen only once. From germline, CDR1 is MGHRA and CDR2 YSYEKL. Trimming stripped 1 base from V and 0 bases from J, with 12 bases between. The CDR3 totals 17 residues. The receptor was derived from a human donor with acute or convalescent COVID-19. The donor label of this sample is uncertain. The chain links TRBV4-1 to TRBJ1-4; D is undetermined. The material sequenced was peripheral blood. The CDR3, as DNA: TGCGCCAGCAGCCAAGCCCCGATGCGGGCAACTAATGAAAAACTGTTTTTT. Its protein product is CASSQAPMRATNEKLFF.